This section outlines one TCR beta chain sequence together with its context. Its antigen is currently unknown. V shed 1 base, J shed 0 bases, and the junction held 13 bases outside the gene matches. Germline lookup yields CDR1 LGHDT and CDR2 YNNKEL (reference sequence). The CDR3 spans 19 residues. This sample was included in a study of T-cell memory formation after mild COVID-19. General observations from the study: Whether day 37 second-wave clones are SARS-CoV-2-specific was not confirmed.

5'RACE primed at constant segments yielded TCR alpha and TCR beta cDNA libraries bearing sample barcodes and UMIs. MiXCR, run by TCRdb on the 5' RACE reads, gives a single entry per CDR3 protein. The sample consists of about 350,000 distinct CDR3 sequences, around 13% of them appearing once. This TCR was sampled from a man between 18 and 29 years old who had mild COVID-19 (a few samples of this study predate the infection). Cell type and time point are not known. Sequencing input: PBMCs or a T cell subset sorted from them (not recorded which). The V and J genes are TRBV3-1 and TRBJ1-2; 8 bases align to TRBD1. This chain's CDR3 is CASSQVPGQETDTNYGYTF. The CDR3 DNA is TGTGCCAGCAGCCAAGTACCGGGACAGGAGACCGACACTAACTATGGCTACACCTTC.